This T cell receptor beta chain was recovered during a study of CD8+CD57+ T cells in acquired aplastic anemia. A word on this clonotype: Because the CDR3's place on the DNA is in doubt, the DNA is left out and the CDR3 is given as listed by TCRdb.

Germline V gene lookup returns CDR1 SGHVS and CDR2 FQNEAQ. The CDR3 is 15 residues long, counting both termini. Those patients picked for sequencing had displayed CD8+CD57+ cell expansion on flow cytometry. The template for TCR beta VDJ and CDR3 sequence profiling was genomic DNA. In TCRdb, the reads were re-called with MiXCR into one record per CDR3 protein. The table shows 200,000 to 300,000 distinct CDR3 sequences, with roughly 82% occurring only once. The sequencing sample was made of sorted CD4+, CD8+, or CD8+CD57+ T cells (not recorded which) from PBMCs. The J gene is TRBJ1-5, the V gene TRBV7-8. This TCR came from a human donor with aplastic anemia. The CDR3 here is CASSVGVGTDTQYHF.